This T cell receptor (beta chain) appears in the sequencing data of a study of persistence of HIV-infected CD4 T cells. The CDR3 has 17 amino acids. Losses at the gene ends were 5 bases for V and 6 bases for J; bases not matched to a gene: 12. Germline V gene sequence: CDR1 SGHAT, CDR2 FQNNGV. Cells were stimulated with overlapping HIV-1 Gag 15-mer peptides. Responding CD4+ T cells were sorted by upregulation of both CD40 ligand and CD69. For about 20 hours, CD8-depleted PBMCs received anti-CD28/CD49d costimulation, a CD40-blocking antibody and enfuvirtide. Sequencing used immunoSEQ version 4 in survey mode. Assay: immunoSEQ multiplex PCR; the TCRdb copy retains only in-frame clones and omits some. The sample records tens of thousands of clones, roughly 70% being singletons. As to this clone: What it binds is unknown.

The rearrangement joins TRBV11-2 to TRBJ2-6; TRBD1 matches 8 bases. The source material was CD4+ T cells sorted from PBMCs after roughly 18-hour stimulation, sampled from a patient who received antiretroviral therapy. This clonotype was obtained from an adult man with HIV who was CMV-seropositive. The CDR3 spells CASSLSRSRGPANVLTF. In DNA, the CDR3 is TGTGCCAGCAGCCTCTCACGTTCCAGGGGGCCGGCCAACGTCCTGACTTTC.